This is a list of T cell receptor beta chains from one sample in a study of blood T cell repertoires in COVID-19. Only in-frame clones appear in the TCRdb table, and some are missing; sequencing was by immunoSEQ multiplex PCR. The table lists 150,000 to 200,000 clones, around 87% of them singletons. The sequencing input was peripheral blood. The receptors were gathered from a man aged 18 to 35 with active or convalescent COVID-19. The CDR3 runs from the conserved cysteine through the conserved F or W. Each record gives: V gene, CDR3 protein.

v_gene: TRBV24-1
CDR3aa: CATSSTGGALQPQHF

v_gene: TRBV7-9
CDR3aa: CASSHPQGRDTQYF

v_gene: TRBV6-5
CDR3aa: CASGRTGVEVSYTF

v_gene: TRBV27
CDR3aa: CASPRGDPSTDTQYF

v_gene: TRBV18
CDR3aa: CASSPRTGGLNTEAFF

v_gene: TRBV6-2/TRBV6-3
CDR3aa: CASSRSLTGTYGYTF

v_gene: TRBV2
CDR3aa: CASSTLPDSLHNEQFF

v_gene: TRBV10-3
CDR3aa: CAISRTGTSGGLITGELFF

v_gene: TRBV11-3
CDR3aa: CASSPYRENTIYF

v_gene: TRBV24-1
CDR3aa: CATSDKGANQETQYF

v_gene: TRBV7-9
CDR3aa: CASSPPLDRSRGDTIYF

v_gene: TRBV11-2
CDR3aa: CASSLEDRVAYNEQFF

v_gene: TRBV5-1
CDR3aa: CASSGSNRGYNEQFF

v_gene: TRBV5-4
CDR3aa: CASSLGGQGVGIQYF

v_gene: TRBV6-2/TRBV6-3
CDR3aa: CASSPSGTSPGELFF

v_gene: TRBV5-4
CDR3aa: CASSVTGRGVYEQYF

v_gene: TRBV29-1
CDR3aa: CSGRSRLQETQYF

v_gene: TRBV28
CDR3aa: CASTIYRVDGYTF

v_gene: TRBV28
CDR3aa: CASSPRDRGRTEAFF

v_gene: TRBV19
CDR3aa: CASRRQGKNQPQHF

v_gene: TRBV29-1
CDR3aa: CSVDAIGGLQAFF

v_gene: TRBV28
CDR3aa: CASSFSETGNTIYF